This entry lists 4 T cell receptor beta chains sequenced from one sample in a study of T cell responses to AZD1222 COVID-19 vaccine. The method was immunoSEQ multiplex PCR; TCRdb's version includes in-frame clones alone and lacks a portion of them. This table has 120,000 to 150,000 clones, approximately 88% appearing once. Source: peripheral blood, taken on day 0 of AZD1222 vaccination. The receptors shown here come from an adult in good health.

The genes are TRBV19 and TRBJ1-2, with 8 nucleotides matching TRBD1. The V gene end was trimmed by 6 bases and the J gene end by 4 bases; junction bases not matched to a gene: 10. The CDR3 spans 15 residues. The germline CDR1 and CDR2 sequences are LNHDA and SQIVND (reference sequence). The CDR3, as DNA: TGTGCCAGTAGACCGGACAGGGATAGACGCTATGGCTACACCTTC. This encodes CASRPDRDRRYGYTF.

The chain combines TRBV7-2 with TRBJ2-1; the D gene is possibly TRBD2 (5 bases). Germline values: CDR1 SGHTA, CDR2 FQGNSA. This CDR3 is 14 amino acids long. Trimming cost V 3 bases and J 5 bases, with 11 bases left between them. CDR3 sequence reads: CASSFRGSNNEQFF. CDR3 nucleotides: TGTGCCAGCAGCTTCCGGGGATCCAACAATGAGCAGTTCTTC. The complete variable domain, with remaining parts taken from reference TRBV7-2 and TRBJ2-1, reads GAGVSQSPSNKVTEKGKDVELRCDPISGHTALYWYRQSLGQGLEFLIYFQGNSAPDKSGLPSDRFSAERTGGSVSTLTIQRTQQEDSAVYLCASSFRGSNNEQFFGPGTRLTVL.

The J gene is TRBJ2-1, the V gene TRBV6-2 or TRBV6-3, with 11 bases lining up with TRBD2. The germline V gene encodes CDR1 MNHEY and CDR2 SVGEGT. The CDR3 loop spans 15 amino acids. The junction had 4 bases not matched to a gene; V was cut back by 4 bases and J by 5 bases. The chain's CDR3 is CASSLAGGGHNEQFF. In DNA form, the CDR3 reads TGTGCCAGCAGTTTAGCGGGAGGGGGACACAATGAGCAGTTCTTC.

This rearrangement joins TRBV9 to TRBJ1-5; TRBD1 might be the D (6 bases). V lost 1 base and J lost 6, with 29 bases in between. The germline gives CDR1 SGDLS, CDR2 YYNGEE. CDR3 length: 20 residues. The CDR3 DNA reads TGTGCCAGCAGCGTACCCTCCCGCAGGGGACGGACTAAGGCACGTCAGCCCCAGCATTTT. Translation: CASSVPSRRGRTKARQPQHF. Full variable domain (outside the CDR3, taken from reference TRBV9 and TRBJ1-5): DSGVTQTPKHLITATGQRVTLRCSPRSGDLSVYWYQQSLDQGLQFLIQYYNGEERAKGNILERFSAQQFPDLHSELNLSSLELGDSALYFCASSVPSRRGRTKARQPQHFGDGTRLSIL.